This paragraph covers one T cell receptor beta chain sequence. The source of the sample is a study of T cell changes during pregnancy in multiple sclerosis. Libraries were prepared by immunoSEQ multiplex PCR; TCRdb keeps only in-frame clonotypes and omits some of them. The sample lists about 71,000 clones, about 92% seen once, with roughly 1.2% in the top ten. Germline V gives CDR1 SGHNT, CDR2 YENEEA. This CDR3 has 14 residues. The V gene lost 5 bases and the J gene lost 3 bases, with 11 bases spanning the gap. The rearrangement joins TRBV11-3 to TRBJ2-1; tentatively, D is TRBD2 (5 bases). Sample: peripheral blood, taken in the third trimester of pregnancy. This clonotype originated in a female donor with multiple sclerosis, enrolled in a pregnancy study. This CDR3 reads CASSPNGIYNEQFF. In DNA form, the CDR3 reads TGTGCCAGCAGCCCGAACGGGATCTACAATGAGCAGTTCTTC.